The entry below describes one T cell receptor (beta chain). This sample was taken from a study of neoadjuvant nivolumab and ipilimumab in lung cancer. V was trimmed by 2 bases and J by 7 bases, leaving 11 bases between them. This CDR3 is 13 amino acids long. Germline CDR1 reads MNHEY; CDR2 reads SVGAGI. The table came from immunoSEQ multiplex PCR; TCRdb's copy has only in-frame clones and leaves some out. Of roughly 23,000 clones listed, approximately 82% are singletons. The sequence came from an adult with non-small cell lung cancer. The chain employs TRBV6-5 and TRBJ1-2, with D unclear. The sample in question was peripheral blood, obtained before neoadjuvant nivolumab, alone or with ipilimumab. DNA for the CDR3: TGTGCCAGCAGTTACCGTCAGGCAGGTGGCTACACCTTC. Its translation is CASSYRQAGGYTF.